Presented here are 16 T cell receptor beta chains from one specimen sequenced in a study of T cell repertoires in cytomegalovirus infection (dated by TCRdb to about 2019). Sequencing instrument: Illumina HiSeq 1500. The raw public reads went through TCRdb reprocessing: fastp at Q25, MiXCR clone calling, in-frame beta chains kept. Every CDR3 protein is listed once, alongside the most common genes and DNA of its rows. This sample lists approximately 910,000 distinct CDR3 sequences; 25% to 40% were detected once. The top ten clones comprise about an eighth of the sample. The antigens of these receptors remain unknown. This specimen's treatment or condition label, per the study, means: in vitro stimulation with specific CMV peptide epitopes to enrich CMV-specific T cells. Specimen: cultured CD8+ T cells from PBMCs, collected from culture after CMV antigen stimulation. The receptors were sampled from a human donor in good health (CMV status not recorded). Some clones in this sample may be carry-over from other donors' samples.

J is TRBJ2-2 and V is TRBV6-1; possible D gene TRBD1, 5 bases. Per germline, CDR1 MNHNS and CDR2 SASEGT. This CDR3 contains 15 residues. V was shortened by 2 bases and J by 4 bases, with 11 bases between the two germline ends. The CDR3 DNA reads TGTGCCAGCAGTGAATCGGCAGGGTTCACCGGGGAGCTGTTTTTT. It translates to CASSESAGFTGELFF.

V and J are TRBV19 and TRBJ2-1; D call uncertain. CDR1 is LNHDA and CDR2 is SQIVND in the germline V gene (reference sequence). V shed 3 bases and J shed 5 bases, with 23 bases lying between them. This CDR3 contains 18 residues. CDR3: CASSIPTKADLFHNEQFF. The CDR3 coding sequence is TGTGCCAGTAGTATCCCGACAAAGGCGGACCTTTTCCACAATGAGCAGTTCTTC.

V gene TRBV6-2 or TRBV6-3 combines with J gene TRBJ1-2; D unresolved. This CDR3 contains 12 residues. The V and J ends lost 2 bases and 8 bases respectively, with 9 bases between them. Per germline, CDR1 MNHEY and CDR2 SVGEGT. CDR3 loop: CASSYPGFGYTF. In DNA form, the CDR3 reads TGTGCCAGCAGTTACCCGGGTTTCGGCTACACCTTC.

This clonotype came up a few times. The CDR3 nucleotides are TGCAGTGCCCCGGGGGAATGGCAGAGAGAAAACTATGGCTACACCTTC. Protein sequence: CSAPGEWQRENYGYTF. V usage is TRBV20-1 and J usage is TRBJ1-2, with D possibly TRBD1 on 5 matching bases. The CDR3 spans 16 residues. The germline V and J ends were trimmed by 6 bases and 2 bases, with 22 bases remaining between them. CDR1 and CDR2 (germline): DFQATT, SNEGSKA (reference sequence).

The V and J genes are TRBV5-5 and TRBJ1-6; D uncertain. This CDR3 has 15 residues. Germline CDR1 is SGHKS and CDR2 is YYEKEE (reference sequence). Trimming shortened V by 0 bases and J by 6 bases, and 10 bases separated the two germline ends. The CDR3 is CASSLGPATNSPLHF. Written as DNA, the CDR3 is TGTGCCAGCAGCTTGGGGCCAGCCACTAATTCACCCCTCCACTTT.

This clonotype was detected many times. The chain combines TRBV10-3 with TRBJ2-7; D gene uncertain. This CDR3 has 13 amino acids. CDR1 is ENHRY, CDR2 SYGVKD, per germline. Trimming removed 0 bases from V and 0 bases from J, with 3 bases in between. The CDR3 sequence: CAISESSSYEQYV. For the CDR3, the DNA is TGTGCCATCAGTGAGTCAAGCTCCTACGAGCAGTACGTC.

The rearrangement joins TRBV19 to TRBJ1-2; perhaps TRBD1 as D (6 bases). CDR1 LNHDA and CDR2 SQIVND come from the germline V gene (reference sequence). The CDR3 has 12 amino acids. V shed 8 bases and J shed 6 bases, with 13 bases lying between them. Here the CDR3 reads CASSIWTDGYTF. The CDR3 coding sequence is TGTGCCAGTTCCATATGGACAGATGGCTACACCTTC.

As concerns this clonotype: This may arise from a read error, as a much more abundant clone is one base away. CDR3 protein: CVSSLLRPSADTDTQYF. The CDR3 coding sequence is TGTGTCAGCAGCTTACTAAGGCCTTCGGCTGACACAGATACGCAGTATTTT. This chain joins TRBV7-6 and TRBJ2-3; D uncertain. The CDR3 runs 17 residues. Germline V gene data show CDR1 as SGHVS and CDR2 as FNYEAQ.

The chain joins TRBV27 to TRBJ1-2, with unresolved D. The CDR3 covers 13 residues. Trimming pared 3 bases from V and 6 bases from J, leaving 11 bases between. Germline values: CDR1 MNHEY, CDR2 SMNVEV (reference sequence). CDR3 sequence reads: CASSFPGSNGYTF. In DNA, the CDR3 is TGTGCCAGCAGTTTCCCGGGGTCGAATGGCTACACCTTC.

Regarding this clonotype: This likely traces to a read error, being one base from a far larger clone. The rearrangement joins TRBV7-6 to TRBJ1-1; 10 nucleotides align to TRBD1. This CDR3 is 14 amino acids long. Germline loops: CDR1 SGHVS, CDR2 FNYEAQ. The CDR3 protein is CVSSSGQGYTEAFF. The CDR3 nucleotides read TGTGTCAGCAGCTCGGGACAGGGGTACACTGAAGCTTTCTTT.

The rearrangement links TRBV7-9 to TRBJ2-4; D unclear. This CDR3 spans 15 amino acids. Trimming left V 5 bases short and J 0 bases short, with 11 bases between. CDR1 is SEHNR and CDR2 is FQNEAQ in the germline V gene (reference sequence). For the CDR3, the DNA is TGTGCCAGCAGCCCGGACGGAGTAGCCAAAAACATTCAGTACTTC. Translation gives CASSPDGVAKNIQYF.

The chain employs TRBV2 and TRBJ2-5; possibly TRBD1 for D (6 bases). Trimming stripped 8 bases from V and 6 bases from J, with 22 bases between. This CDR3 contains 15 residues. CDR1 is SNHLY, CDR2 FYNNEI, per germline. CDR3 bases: TGTGCCAGCGGGGGTCACAGGGACCTCCGAAAGACCCAGTACTTC. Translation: CASGGHRDLRKTQYF.

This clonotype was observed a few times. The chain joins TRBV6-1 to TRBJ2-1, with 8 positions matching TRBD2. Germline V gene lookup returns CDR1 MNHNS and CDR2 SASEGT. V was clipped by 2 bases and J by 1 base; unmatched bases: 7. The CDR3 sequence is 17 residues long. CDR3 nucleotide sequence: TGTGCCAGCAGTGAAATATCAGGACTAGCATCCTACAATGAGCAGTTCTTC. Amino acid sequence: CASSEISGLASYNEQFF.

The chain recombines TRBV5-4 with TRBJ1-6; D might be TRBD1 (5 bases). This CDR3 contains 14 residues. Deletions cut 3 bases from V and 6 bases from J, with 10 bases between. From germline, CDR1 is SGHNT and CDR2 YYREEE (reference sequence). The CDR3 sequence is CASSWGRPNSPLHF. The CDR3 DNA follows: TGTGCCAGCAGCTGGGGCCGGCCTAATTCACCCCTCCACTTT.

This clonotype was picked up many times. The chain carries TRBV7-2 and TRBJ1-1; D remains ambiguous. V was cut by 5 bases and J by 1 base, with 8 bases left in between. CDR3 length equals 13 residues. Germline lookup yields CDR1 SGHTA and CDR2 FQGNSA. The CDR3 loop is CASSPYKNTEAFF. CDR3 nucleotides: TGTGCCAGCAGCCCATACAAGAACACTGAAGCTTTCTTT. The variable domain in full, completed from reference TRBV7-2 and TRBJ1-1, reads GAGVSQSPSNKVTEKGKDVELRCDPISGHTALYWYRQSLGQGLEFLIYFQGNSAPDKSGLPSDRFSAERTGGSVSTLTIQRTQQEDSAVYLCASSPYKNTEAFFGQGTRLTVV.

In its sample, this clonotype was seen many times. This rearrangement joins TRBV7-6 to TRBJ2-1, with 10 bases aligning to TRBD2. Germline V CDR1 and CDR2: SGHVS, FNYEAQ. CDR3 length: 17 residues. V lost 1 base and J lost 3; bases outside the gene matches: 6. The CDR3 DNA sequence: TGTGCCAGCAGCTTAGTGTCCAGCGGGGGGGTCTACAATGAGCAGTTCTTC. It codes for CASSLVSSGGVYNEQFF.